This TCR beta chain was identified during a study of CD8 T cells in Susac syndrome. Reverse transcription used about 0.45 to 1 ug RNA and random hexamers. The method of amplification for TCR beta CDR3 was immunoSEQ multiplex PCR, covering 54 Vbeta and 13 Jbeta. TCRdb recomputed calls from the immunoSEQ multiplex PCR reads with MiXCR, one row per CDR3 protein. The table includes approximately 65,000 distinct CDR3 sequences, around nine tenths detected once. High-throughput TCR beta sequencing covered peripheral CD8+ and CD4+ T cells. A word on this clonotype: Its antigen is undetermined.

This CDR3 comprises 12 residues. Between the trimmed V and J ends, which lost 4 bases and 2 bases, there was a span of 5 bases. CDR1 and CDR2 from the germline V gene are MDHEN and SYDVKM. General study results and limits: The study acknowledged a relatively small number of individuals in its TCR sequencing and HLA analysis.

The sample was CD8+ T cells from PBMCs. The rearrangement uses TRBV28 and TRBJ2-5; D not certain. This sequence originates from a human donor in good health. The CDR3 loop is CASSSNQETQYF. CDR3 sequence (DNA): TGTGCCAGCAGTTCGAATCAAGAGACCCAGTACTTC.